This TCR beta chain is from a study of blood T cell repertoires in COVID-19. The wider study: Sites across the United States, Italy and Spain contributed samples from acute and convalescent COVID-19. T cells, B-cell-depleted T cells, or PBMCs supplied cDNA or gDNA.

Germline CDR1 is SGHKS and CDR2 is YYEKEE (reference sequence). Deletions cut 0 bases from V and 2 bases from J, with 14 bases between. This CDR3 is built from 17 residues. Some clones are missing from TCRdb's copy, which holds only in-frame ones; the method was immunoSEQ multiplex PCR. The sample comprises approximately 75,000 clones, about four fifths of which are singletons, and around 28% rests with the top ten. V gene TRBV5-5 combines with J gene TRBJ1-4, with unresolved D. The TCR comes from a woman older than 75 with active or convalescent COVID-19. Material: peripheral blood. CDR3 in DNA: TGTGCCAGCAGCTTGGCCTTGAGGGATCGGACTAATGAAAAACTGTTTTTT. This translates into CASSLALRDRTNEKLFF.